This T cell receptor (beta chain) was observed in a study of shared clonotypes between healthy human individuals. Study-level information: Donors had three CD4 naive, three CD4 memory, two CD8 naive and one CD8 memory plate apiece. Study observations and caveats: Clonotype sharing levels among donors were expected to vary with sequencing depth. When naive CD4 clonotypes were compared across a handful of donors, approximately 5% were shared. Rarefaction analysis demonstrated incomplete sorted-subset sequencing notwithstanding large depth.

Generated by immunoSEQ multiplex PCR, the TCRdb table keeps only in-frame clones and is missing some. The sample lists about 2.4 million clones, roughly 92% occurring once. The germline gives CDR1 KGHSH, CDR2 LQKENI. The length of the CDR3 is 21 residues. With 4 bases clipped from V and 0 bases from J, the junction kept 20 bases outside the gene matches. Concerning this clone: Its antigen is unknown.

Sequenced sample: naive CD4+ T cells sorted from blood. Noted subset: CD45RA+ positively selected. The origin of this receptor is a man aged 18 to 30 in good health. The rearrangement uses TRBV18 and TRBJ1-1, with TRBD1 identical over 10 bases. Here the CDR3 DNA reads TGTGCCAGCTCACTACGAAGGCTGGGGGGCGACAGGGGGCCTCTGAACACTGAAGCTTTCTTT. Its protein is CASSLRRLGGDRGPLNTEAFF.